Sample share makes the clone carrying this T cell receptor beta chain medium-sized. Germline V gives CDR1 WNHNN, CDR2 SYGVQD (reference sequence). The CDR3 runs to 15 residues. Trimming cost V 4 bases and J 3 bases, with 14 bases left between them. The data stem from a study of blood T cell repertoires in COVID-19. The wider study: The United States, Italy and Spain supplied acute and convalescent COVID-19 samples. PBMCs, B-cell-depleted T cells, or T cells were the source of the cDNA or gDNA that made up the material.

Authors' processing steps: Using reference gene primer amplification, nucleated cell counts were estimated. Generated by immunoSEQ multiplex PCR, the TCRdb table keeps only in-frame clones and is missing some. That table gives V, J and clone size, and the DNA gave D and trimming. The profile shows around 150,000 clones, 85% of them singletons. Seattle-derived patients entered the study during active infection and were followed longitudinally. The V call is TRBV10-1, the J call TRBJ2-3; perhaps TRBD2 as D (5 bases). Material for sequencing was peripheral blood. The receptor comes from a woman aged 60-75 years with COVID-19, enrolled during active disease. The CDR3 is CASSGLRGVTDTQYF. The CDR3 DNA reads as TGCGCCAGCAGTGGGCTCCGGGGAGTGACAGATACGCAGTATTTT.